Detailed here is one T cell receptor (beta chain). The sample contains more than one DNA sequence encoding this CDR3. Healthy HIV-negative adults without recent acute infections or vaccinations served as donors. Genomic DNA from each subset was divided evenly over several immunoSEQ plates. Original processing methods: ImmunoSEQ junction-only sequences lacked quality scores, so their filtering differed. Data came from immunoSEQ multiplex PCR; TCRdb stores just in-frame clones and leaves some out. V and J calls and clone size are those listed in that table; D and trimming were worked out from the DNA. This sample has 450,000 to 500,000 clones, with about 82% found just once. This CDR3 is built from 18 residues. Germline V gives CDR1 SGHVS, CDR2 FQNEAQ. The germline V and J ends were trimmed by 4 bases and 3 bases, with 22 bases remaining between them. This entry is derived from a study of shared clonotypes between healthy human individuals. Study-level information: The donor pool was made up of two women and three men aged 18 to 49.

The sequence was obtained from a woman between 40 and 55 years old in good health. Some clones in this sample may be carry-over from other donors' samples. Sequencing was performed on PBMCs. V usage is TRBV7-8 and J usage is TRBJ1-3; maybe TRBD1 (6 bases). The CDR3 bases are TGTGCCAGCAGCTCCATATTGGGAGGGGGGGCTTTTGGAAACACCATATATTTT. Translating it yields CASSSILGGGAFGNTIYF.